Here is one T cell receptor (beta chain) with its context. This sample is part of a study of blood T cell repertoires in COVID-19. Study-level background: Sites in the United States, Italy and Spain provided acute and convalescent COVID-19 samples. T cells, B-cell-depleted T cells, or PBMCs supplied cDNA or gDNA.

Profiling relied on immunoSEQ multiplex PCR, and the TCRdb table lists in-frame clones only, not all of them. Altogether 88,000 or so clones are present, around 81% being singletons, with the ten largest covering 9% to 10%. The sequence was obtained from a human donor in a cohort sampled during active COVID-19. Material for sequencing was peripheral blood.

As DNA, the CDR3 is TGTGCCAGCAGCCAACAGGGGGCCCCGGGGGAGACCCAGTACTTC. Translation: CASSQQGAPGETQYF. The rearrangement links TRBV3-1 (or the pseudogene TRBV3-2) to TRBJ2-5, with 8 bases matching TRBD1. V lost 2 bases to trimming and J lost 5 bases; unmatched junction nucleotides: 7. Per the germline V gene, CDR1 is LGHDT and CDR2 is YNNKEL (reference sequence). CDR3 length equals 15 residues.